The present T cell receptor (beta chain) was sequenced within a study of blood T cell repertoires in COVID-19. About the study: The United States, Italy and Spain provided the acute and convalescent COVID-19 samples. From T cells, B-cell-depleted T cells, or PBMCs came the material, which was cDNA or gDNA.

With 1 base clipped from V and 4 bases from J, the junction kept 2 bases outside the gene matches. CDR3 length: 16 amino acids. Germline loops: CDR1 SGHTA, CDR2 FQGNSA. Authors' data handling: Reference gene primer amplification gave nucleated cell count estimates. Assay: immunoSEQ multiplex PCR; the TCRdb copy retains only in-frame clones and omits some. The DNA was the basis for D and trimming; V, J and clone size are from that table. This sample has approximately 130,000 clones, with approximately 86% found just once. The sequenced sample was peripheral blood. This chain links TRBV7-2 with TRBJ2-1; 12 nucleotides line up with TRBD2. The clonotype originates from a woman between 45 and 60 years old who had recovered from COVID-19. CDR3 DNA sequence: TGTGCCAGCAGCTTAGATCTAGCGGGAGGGTACAATGAGCAGTTCTTC. Its protein product is CASSLDLAGGYNEQFF.